This T cell receptor beta chain was sequenced during a study of blood T cell repertoires in COVID-19. Here immunoSEQ multiplex PCR was the method, and the copy in TCRdb shows in-frame clones only, minus some. In the table there are 130,000 to 150,000 clones, over 80% of which are singletons. Germline V CDR1 and CDR2: SNHLY, FYNNEI. The CDR3 covers 12 residues. V lost 6 bases and J 7 bases, leaving 12 bases between the germline ends. The sample comprised PBMCs or T cells enriched from blood (not recorded which). The chain couples TRBV2 to TRBJ1-1, with a possible D match to TRBD1 (6 bases). This sequence originates from a man between 60 and 75 years old who had recovered from COVID-19. The CDR3 sequence: CASRAGGLEAFF. CDR3 nucleotide sequence: TGTGCCAGCAGAGCGGGGGGCCTTGAAGCTTTCTTT.